This TCR beta chain appears in the sequencing data of a study of T-cell memory formation after mild COVID-19. Study background: Each donor largely had its own TCR clusters. Study outcomes and limitations: While clones contracting from day 15 to 85 were balanced between CD4 and CD8, later expanders leaned CD4+.

The CDR3 contains 15 residues. Germline-derived CDR1 and CDR2 are DFQATT and SNEGSKA (reference sequence). The trim removed 3 bases at V and 6 bases at J, leaving 10 bases unmatched. This clonotype came up a few times. The antigen is unknown. UMIs and sample barcodes were carried by the TCR alpha and TCR beta cDNA libraries that 5'RACE produced using constant-segment primers. TCRdb reanalysed the 5' RACE reads using MiXCR and keeps one entry per CDR3 protein. Of about 360,000 distinct CDR3 sequences in the sample, approximately 13% were seen once. This chain links TRBV20-1 with TRBJ2-1; 8 bases align to TRBD2. This TCR was recovered from a man younger than 30 who had mild COVID-19 (a few samples of this study predate the infection). Cell type and time point are not known. The sample consisted of PBMCs or a T cell subset sorted from them (not recorded which). This CDR3 is CSASRLAYGGNEQFF. As DNA, the CDR3 is TGCAGTGCTAGTCGACTAGCGTATGGAGGCAATGAGCAGTTCTTC.